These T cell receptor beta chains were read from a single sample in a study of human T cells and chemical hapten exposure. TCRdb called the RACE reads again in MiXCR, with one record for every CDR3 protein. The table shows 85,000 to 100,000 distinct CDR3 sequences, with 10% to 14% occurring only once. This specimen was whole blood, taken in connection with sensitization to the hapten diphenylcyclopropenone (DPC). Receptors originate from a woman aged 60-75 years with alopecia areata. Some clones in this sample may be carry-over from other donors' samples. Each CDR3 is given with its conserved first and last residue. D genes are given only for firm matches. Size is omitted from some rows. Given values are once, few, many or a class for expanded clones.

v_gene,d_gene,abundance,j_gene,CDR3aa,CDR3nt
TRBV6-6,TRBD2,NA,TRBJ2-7,CASSYPALTSGPLEQYF,TGTGCCAGCAGCTACCCCGCCCTAACTAGCGGTCCTCTCGAGCAGTACTTC
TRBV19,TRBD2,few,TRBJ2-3,CASSIFLAGGTDTQYF,TGTGCCAGTAGTATATTCCTAGCGGGGGGCACAGATACGCAGTATTTT
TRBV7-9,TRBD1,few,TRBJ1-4,CASSDRTGGMANEKLFF,TGTGCCAGCAGCGATCGGACAGGGGGCATGGCTAATGAAAAACTGTTTTTT
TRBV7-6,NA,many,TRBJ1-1,CASSLAFRGNSEAFF,TGTGCCAGCAGCTTAGCGTTTCGGGGGAATTCTGAAGCTTTCTTT
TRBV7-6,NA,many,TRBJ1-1,CASSSGTEAFF,TGTGCCAGCAGCTCGGGCACTGAAGCTTTCTTT
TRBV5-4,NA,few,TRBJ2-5,CASSPLGGAKETQYF,TGTGCCAGCAGCCCATTGGGGGGGGCAAAAGAGACCCAGTACTTC
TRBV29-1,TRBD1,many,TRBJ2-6,CSVLDDRESLGANVLTF,TGCAGCGTCCTAGATGACAGGGAATCCCTCGGGGCCAACGTCCTGACTTTC
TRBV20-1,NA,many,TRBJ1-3,CSARVRGSSGNTIYF,TGCAGTGCTAGAGTCAGGGGAAGCTCTGGAAACACCATATATTTT
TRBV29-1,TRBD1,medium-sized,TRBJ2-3,CSVEGQGMGDTQYF,TGCAGCGTTGAAGGACAGGGTATGGGAGATACGCAGTATTTT
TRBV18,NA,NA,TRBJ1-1,CASSPGTMVLGGNTEAFF,TGTGCCAGCTCACCGGGAACAATGGTGCTGGGAGGGAACACTGAAGCTTTCTTT
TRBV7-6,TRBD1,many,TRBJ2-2,CASSPQGARITGELFF,TGTGCCAGCAGCCCACAGGGGGCGCGGATCACCGGGGAGCTGTTTTTT
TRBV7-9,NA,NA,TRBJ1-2,CASNLGSAEGGYTF,TGTGCCAGCAACCTTGGGTCCGCCGAGGGGGGCTACACCTTC
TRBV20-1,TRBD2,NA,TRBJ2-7,CSALGRGSIYEQYF,TGCAGTGCCCTCGGGCGGGGGAGCATTTACGAGCAGTACTTC
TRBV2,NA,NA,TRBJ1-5,CASSEVGTYQPQHF,TGTGCCAGCAGTGAGGTCGGGACCTATCAGCCCCAGCATTTT
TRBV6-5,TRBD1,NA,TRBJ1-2,CASSARQGALGYTF,TGTGCCAGCAGTGCAAGACAGGGGGCCTTGGGCTACACCTTC
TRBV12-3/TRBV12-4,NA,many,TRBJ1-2,CASSFTGSDYGYTF,TGTGCCAGCAGTTTCACAGGGTCAGACTATGGCTACACCTTC
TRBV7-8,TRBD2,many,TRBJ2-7,CASATSGPYEQYF,TGTGCCAGCGCAACTAGCGGTCCCTACGAGCAGTACTTC
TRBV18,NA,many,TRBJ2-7,CASSPRGQGPFSYEQYF,TGTGCCAGCTCACCACGGGGCCAGGGTCCGTTCTCCTACGAGCAGTACTTC
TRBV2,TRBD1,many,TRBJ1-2,CASKVDRGLSNYGYTF,TGTGCCAGCAAGGTGGACAGGGGACTCTCTAACTATGGCTACACCTTC
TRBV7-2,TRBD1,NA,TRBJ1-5,CASSPGGKRDQPQHF,TGTGCCAGCAGCCCAGGGGGTAAAAGGGATCAGCCCCAGCATTTT
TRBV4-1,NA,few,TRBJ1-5,CASSQERTGNQPQHF,TGCGCCAGCAGCCAAGAGCGTACGGGGAATCAGCCCCAGCATTTT
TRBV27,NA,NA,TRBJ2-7,CASGLLRRVTKDEQYF,TGTGCCAGCGGATTACTGAGACGAGTTACTAAGGACGAGCAGTACTTC
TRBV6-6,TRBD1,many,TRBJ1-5,CASIHRTGDNQPQHF,TGTGCCAGCATTCACAGGACAGGAGACAATCAGCCCCAGCATTTT
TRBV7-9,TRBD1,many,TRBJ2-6,CASSYTGAGANVLTF,TGTGCCAGCAGCTACACAGGGGCCGGGGCCAACGTCCTGACTTTC
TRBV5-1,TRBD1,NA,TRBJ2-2,CASSEGASNTGELFF,TGCGCCAGCAGCGAGGGGGCTTCGAACACCGGGGAGCTGTTTTTT
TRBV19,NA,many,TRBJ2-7,CASSIQGYGEQYF,TGTGCCAGTAGTATTCAAGGGTACGGCGAGCAGTACTTC
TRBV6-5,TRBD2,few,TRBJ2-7,CASSYSSGGPYEQYF,TGTGCCAGCAGTTACTCATCGGGGGGGCCCTACGAGCAGTACTTC
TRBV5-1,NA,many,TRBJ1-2,CASSHSPLGTSNYGYTF,TGCGCCAGCAGCCACTCTCCACTTGGGACCTCTAACTATGGCTACACCTTC
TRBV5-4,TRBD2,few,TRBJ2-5,CASSLGGTSGQETQYF,TGTGCCAGCAGCTTGGGGGGGACTAGCGGCCAAGAGACCCAGTACTTC
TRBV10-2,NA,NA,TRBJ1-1,CASSGWLIGKNTEAFF,TGCGCCAGCAGTGGGTGGTTAATAGGCAAGAACACTGAAGCTTTCTTT